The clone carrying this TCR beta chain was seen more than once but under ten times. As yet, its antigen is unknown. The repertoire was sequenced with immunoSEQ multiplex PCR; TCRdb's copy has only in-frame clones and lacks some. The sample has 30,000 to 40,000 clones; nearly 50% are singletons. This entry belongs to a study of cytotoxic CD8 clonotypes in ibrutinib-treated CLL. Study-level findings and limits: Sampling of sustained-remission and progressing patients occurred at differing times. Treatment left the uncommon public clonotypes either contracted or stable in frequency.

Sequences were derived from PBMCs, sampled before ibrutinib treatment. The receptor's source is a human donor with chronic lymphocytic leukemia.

The CDR3 nucleotides are TGTGCCAGCAAGACAGGGTTCGACACTGAAGCTTTCTTT. Its protein product is CASKTGFDTEAFF. The chain is built from TRBV6-1 and TRBJ1-1, with 7 bases fitting TRBD1. The CDR3 covers 13 residues. Per germline, CDR1 MNHNS and CDR2 SASEGT. Germline trimming cut 7 bases from V and 3 bases from J; bases unmatched to any gene: 5.